This TCR beta chain originates from a study of blood T cell repertoires in COVID-19. Study background: The United States, Italy and Spain provided the acute and convalescent COVID-19 samples. Nucleic acid was either cDNA or gDNA, and it came from T cells, B-cell-depleted T cells, or PBMCs.

The CDR3 is made up of 16 amino acids. V was shortened by 5 bases and J by 12 bases, with 25 bases between the two germline ends. The germline V gene has CDR1 SEHNR and CDR2 FQNEAQ (reference sequence). Some clones are missing from TCRdb's copy, which holds only in-frame ones; the method was immunoSEQ multiplex PCR. The profile shows 150,000 or so clones, about nine tenths of them singletons. Either two negative PCRs, clearance, or symptom resolution qualified Cohort 3 donors as recovered. This rearrangement joins TRBV7-9 to TRBJ1-4; D is possibly TRBD1 (6 bases). The sequence derives from a man aged 50-59 years who had recovered from COVID-19. The material sequenced was PBMCs or T cells enriched from blood (not recorded which). The CDR3 DNA reads as TGTGCCAGCAGCCCATCTGGGGGGGCAGGGAGGATTGAACTGTTTTTT. Its translation is CASSPSGGAGRIELFF. The whole variable domain, remainder taken from reference TRBV7-9 and TRBJ1-4, is DTGVSQNPRHKITKRGQNVTFRCDPISEHNRLYWYRQTLGQGPEFLTYFQNEAQLEKSRLLSDRFSAERPKGSFSTLEIQRTEQGDSAMYLCASSPSGGAGRIELFFGSGTQLSVL.